The sequence of this TCR beta chain was determined in a study of shared clonotypes between healthy human individuals. Adult donors, all healthy and HIV-negative, had no recent acute infections or vaccinations. Subsets obtained from CD4+ cells comprised CD45RA+ naive and CD45RA-negative memory cells. Measured with immunoSEQ multiplex PCR; TCRdb has only the in-frame clones, and not every one. The table includes over 2 million clones, 90% to 95% detected once. Whole-study findings and limits: Generally, naive subsets (rather than memory subsets) showed larger estimated richness. Investigators collected only blood, and repertoires in tissues likely differ.

This clone was seen only a few times. Its antigen is currently unknown. The CDR3 runs 14 residues. Trimming removed 6 bases at V and 5 bases at J, with 16 bases between. Germline-derived CDR1 and CDR2 are MNHNY and SVGAGI (reference sequence). The sequenced sample consisted of naive CD4+ T cells sorted from blood. Subset reported: CD45RA+ positively selected. The chain couples TRBV6-6 to TRBJ1-2; D is possibly TRBD1 (6 bases). The sequence was collected from a man aged 18-30 years in good health. The DNA for the CDR3 is TGTGCCAGCAGAAGAATACAGGGTCCGTATGGCTACACCTTC. It codes for CASRRIQGPYGYTF.